Shown below are 30 T cell receptor beta chains from a single sample sequenced in a study of T cells in Graves' hyperthyroidism and ophthalmopathy. Amplification targeted TCR beta CDR3 regions from RNA transcripts. With the HTBI primer set, the TCR CDR3 went through a first round of RT-PCR. TCRdb reprocessed the multiplex PCR reads with MiXCR, giving one entry per CDR3 protein. Here the sample spans about 610,000 distinct CDR3 sequences, roughly 15% being singletons. The source material was blood. The receptors come from a woman between 40 and 55 years old with Graves' ophthalmopathy.

This clonotype was detected many times. This rearrangement joins TRBV7-3 to TRBJ2-5, with D possibly TRBD1 on 6 matching bases. There are 13 residues in the CDR3. Trimming took 3 bases from V and 6 from J, leaving 11 bases between them. CDR1 is SGHTA and CDR2 is FQGTGA in the germline V gene. DNA of the CDR3: TGTGCCAGCAGCTTTGAACAGGGACAGACCCAGTACTTC. Translation: CASSFEQGQTQYF.

This clonotype was counted at least ten times. The V call is TRBV27, the J call TRBJ2-5, with 9 bases that match TRBD1. CDR1 and CDR2 (germline): MNHEY, SMNVEV (reference sequence). The V gene end was trimmed by 11 bases and the J gene end by 5 bases; junction bases not matched to a gene: 15. The CDR3 totals 15 residues. This CDR3 is CASSGTGSWSETQYF. CDR3 nucleotide sequence: TGTGCCTCATCCGGGACAGGGTCTTGGAGTGAGACCCAGTACTTC.

This chain links TRBV27 with TRBJ2-7; TRBD1 matches 8 bases. Trimming took 5 bases from V and 5 from J; bases not matched to a gene: 8. This CDR3 comprises 14 residues. CDR1 MNHEY and CDR2 SMNVEV come from the germline V gene (reference sequence). The CDR3 coding sequence is TGTGCCAGCAGTACCCGGACAGGGCGGGACGAGCAGTACTTC. As protein: CASSTRTGRDEQYF.

This clonotype showed up many times. The rearrangement joins TRBV12-3 or TRBV12-4 to TRBJ2-2, with TRBD2 matching over 14 bases. V shed 1 base, J shed 6 bases, and the junction held 10 bases outside the gene matches. This CDR3 is 19 amino acids long. The CDR3 loop reads CASSLGRLAGGGFAGELFF. The CDR3 DNA reads TGTGCCAGCAGTTTAGGGAGACTAGCGGGAGGGGGCTTCGCCGGGGAGCTGTTTTTT.

The chain recombines TRBV20-1 with TRBJ2-7; perhaps TRBD2 as D (6 bases). The CDR3 has 13 residues. Trimming shortened V by 2 bases and J by 6 bases, and 14 bases separated the two germline ends. Looked up from germline, CDR1 is DFQATT and CDR2 is SNEGSKA (reference sequence). In DNA form, the CDR3 reads TGCAGTGCTAGATCAGGTAGCGGTGGCGAGCAGTACTTC. Amino acid sequence: CSARSGSGGEQYF.

The genes are TRBV2 and TRBJ2-1; 14 bases agree with TRBD2. With 6 bases clipped from V and 9 bases from J, the junction kept 10 bases outside the gene matches. Looked up from germline, CDR1 is SNHLY and CDR2 is FYNNEI. CDR3 size: 16 residues. The CDR3 bases are TGTGCCAGCAGCACCTCCGGGACTAGCGGGAGACGTGAGCAGTTCTTC. The encoded protein is CASSTSGTSGRREQFF.

This clonotype occurred many times. The chain has TRBV28 and TRBJ1-1; D unclear. Trimming stripped 1 base from V and 8 bases from J, with 8 bases between. Germline lookup yields CDR1 MDHEN and CDR2 SYDVKM. This CDR3 region has 12 residues. In DNA form, the CDR3 reads TGTGCCAGCAGTTTATTTGGGGAAGAAGCTTTCTTT. This sequence encodes CASSLFGEEAFF.

The chain couples TRBV20-1 to TRBJ2-5; D uncertain. The CDR3 totals 11 residues. In germline, CDR1 is DFQATT, CDR2 SNEGSKA (reference sequence). Between the trimmed V and J ends, which lost 1 base and 4 bases, there was a span of 4 bases. The CDR3: CSARVIETQYF. The DNA of the CDR3 is TGCAGTGCTAGAGTCATAGAGACCCAGTACTTC.

The chain couples TRBV28 to TRBJ2-5; D gene uncertain. Germline V gives CDR1 MDHEN, CDR2 SYDVKM. The CDR3 is 11 residues long. The ends were cut back, 6 bases at V and 6 bases at J, with 8 bases in the middle. CDR3 residues: CASSNVQTQYF. The CDR3 DNA reads as TGTGCCAGCAGCAATGTACAGACCCAGTACTTC.

This clonotype was seen repeatedly, ten times or more. As DNA, the CDR3 is TGTGCCACTCGCGAGGGGGCGAACACTGAAGCTTTCTTT. This sequence encodes CATREGANTEAFF. V gene TRBV24-1 combines with J gene TRBJ1-1, with TRBD1 matching 7 bases. This CDR3 region has 13 residues. V shed 10 bases, J shed 1 base, and the junction held 5 bases outside the gene matches. Germline lookup yields CDR1 KGHDR and CDR2 SFDVKD.

The chain combines TRBV28 with TRBJ1-1; D is ambiguous. This CDR3 spans 15 amino acids. The germline V gene encodes CDR1 MDHEN and CDR2 SYDVKM. Between the trimmed V and J ends, which lost 1 base and 4 bases, there was a span of 13 bases. CDR3 in amino acids: CASSLSRAGSTEAFF. The CDR3 DNA follows: TGTGCCAGCAGTTTATCGAGGGCGGGGAGCACTGAAGCTTTCTTT. Full variable domain (remainder filled in from reference TRBV28 and TRBJ1-1): DVKVTQSSRYLVKRTGEKVFLECVQDMDHENMFWYRQDPGLGLRLIYFSYDVKMKEKGDIPEGYSVSREKKERFSLILESASTNQTSMYLCASSLSRAGSTEAFFGQGTRLTVV.

This clonotype was recorded a few times. The chain employs TRBV30 and TRBJ2-1; TRBD2 matches at 9 bases. CDR3 size: 18 residues. Germline CDR1 is GTSNPN and CDR2 is SVGIG (reference sequence). V dropped 0 bases and J dropped 3; count of bases not matched to a gene: 12. This CDR3 reads CAWSVYRTSATLYNEQFF. CDR3 nucleotide sequence: TGTGCCTGGAGTGTATACCGGACTAGCGCCACCCTCTACAATGAGCAGTTCTTC.

The table lists this clonotype with many counts. The genes are TRBV28 and TRBJ2-5; TRBD1 is a possible D gene (6 bases). The CDR3 length is 14 residues. The V end lost 6 bases, the J end lost 4 bases, and 15 bases lay between the germline ends. From germline, CDR1 is MDHEN and CDR2 SYDVKM. The CDR3 is CASRSDSNPETQYF. In DNA, the CDR3 is TGTGCCAGCAGATCGGACAGTAATCCAGAGACCCAGTACTTC.

This sequence joins TRBV28 and TRBJ2-5; D perhaps matches TRBD2 (7 bases). This CDR3 is 14 amino acids long. V lost 3 bases and J lost 5, with 13 bases in between. Germline V gene lookup returns CDR1 MDHEN and CDR2 SYDVKM. CDR3 bases: TGTGCCAGCAGTTTTTCGGGGGGCACGGAGACCCAGTACTTC. Its protein is CASSFSGGTETQYF.

This clonotype was seen a few times. The V gene is TRBV3-1, the J gene TRBJ1-2; no reliable D call. CDR1 LGHDT and CDR2 YNNKEL come from the germline V gene (reference sequence). Trimming left V 3 bases short and J 8 bases short, with 10 bases between. The CDR3 is made up of 12 amino acids. CDR3 protein: CASSHEWRGYTF. In DNA form, the CDR3 reads TGTGCCAGCAGCCACGAGTGGAGAGGCTACACCTTC. Full variable domain (rest looked up from reference TRBV3-1 and TRBJ1-2): DTAVSQTPKYLVTQMGNDKSIKCEQNLGHDTMYWYKQDSKKFLKIMFSYNNKELIINETVPNRFSPKSPDKAHLNLHINSLELGDSAVYFCASSHEWRGYTFGSGTRLTVV.

The chain joins TRBV20-1 to TRBJ1-1; no firm D call. This CDR3 has 11 residues. Germline CDR1 DFQATT, CDR2 SNEGSKA (reference sequence). The V end lost 0 bases, the J end lost 8 bases, and 7 bases lay between the germline ends. Here the CDR3 DNA reads TGCAGTGCTAGAGATCTGGGGGAAGCTTTCTTT. Translation gives CSARDLGEAFF.

The sample holds a few counts of this clonotype. J is TRBJ2-7 and V is TRBV18; D is ambiguous. Germline V gives CDR1 KGHSH, CDR2 LQKENI. Trimming stripped 3 bases from V and 3 bases from J, with 12 bases between. There are 14 residues in the CDR3. The CDR3 DNA sequence: TGTGCCAGCTCACCGCGAGACTCCGTCTACGAGCAGTACTTC. Encoded protein: CASSPRDSVYEQYF.

This chain links TRBV19 with TRBJ2-7, with unresolved D. V lost 6 bases to trimming and J lost 2 bases, with 14 bases between them. Germline V CDR1 and CDR2: LNHDA, SQIVND (reference sequence). This CDR3 is built from 14 residues. The CDR3 region has the DNA TGTGCCAGTAGCGGAGATTTCTGGACCTACGAGCAGTACTTC. This translates into CASSGDFWTYEQYF.

The chain uses TRBV20-1 and TRBJ1-5, with TRBD1 matching 10 bases. The CDR3 sequence is 14 residues long. The germline CDR1 and CDR2 sequences are DFQATT and SNEGSKA (reference sequence). Trimming removed 4 bases from V and 6 bases from J; junction bases left unmatched: 6. The DNA for the CDR3 is TGCAGTGCTAAGACAGGGGGCCTCGGTCAGCCCCAGCATTTT. Amino acid sequence: CSAKTGGLGQPQHF.

This chain links TRBV4-1 with TRBJ1-2; a possible D gene is TRBD1 (5 bases). Germline CDR1 MGHRA, CDR2 YSYEKL. The CDR3 contains 14 residues. The V end was cut by 4 bases, the J end by 6 bases, with 15 bases between. The chain's CDR3 is CASSLGPRNNGYTF. DNA of the CDR3: TGCGCCAGCAGCCTGGGACCGCGAAACAATGGCTACACCTTC.

This clonotype was seen at least ten times. The chain links TRBV5-1 to TRBJ2-5; a possible D gene is TRBD2 (6 bases). Germline V gene lookup returns CDR1 SGHRS and CDR2 YFSETQ. The CDR3 runs 16 residues. V was pared by 4 bases and J by 2 bases, with 18 bases between. The CDR3 protein is CASSRGSTRPQETQYF. The CDR3 region has the DNA TGCGCCAGCAGCCGGGGGTCTACTAGACCGCAAGAGACCCAGTACTTC.

This clonotype was detected many times. The J gene is TRBJ1-2, the V gene TRBV11-2; D uncertain. From germline, CDR1 is SGHAT and CDR2 FQNNGV. There are 16 residues in the CDR3. V gave up 0 bases and J gave up 8 bases, with 19 bases separating them. The CDR3 region is CASSLDSRIGRRGYTF. CDR3 nucleotide sequence: TGTGCCAGCAGCTTAGACTCCCGGATAGGACGACGGGGCTACACCTTC.

This clonotype was seen more than once but under ten times. V and J are TRBV5-1 and TRBJ2-5; D might be TRBD1 (5 bases). The CDR3 covers 14 residues. The germline CDR1 and CDR2 sequences are SGHRS and YFSETQ. Trimming shortened V by 4 bases and J by 0 bases, and 10 bases separated the two germline ends. The CDR3 coding sequence is TGCGCCAGCAGCGGTGGACACCACCAAGAGACCCAGTACTTC. Its translation is CASSGGHHQETQYF.

This clonotype came up many times. This chain uses TRBV20-1 with TRBJ1-1; 12 bases map to TRBD1. From germline, CDR1 is DFQATT and CDR2 SNEGSKA (reference sequence). The CDR3 runs to 15 residues. J lost 4 bases, V lost 0 bases, and 3 bases had no gene match. CDR3 amino acids: CSARDGDRGPTEAFF. DNA for the CDR3: TGCAGTGCTAGAGATGGGGACAGGGGGCCCACTGAAGCTTTCTTT.

There are a few counts of this clonotype. This chain joins TRBV12-3 or TRBV12-4 and TRBJ1-2, with a possible D match to TRBD1 (6 bases). Trimming cost V 4 bases and J 4 bases, with 13 bases left between them. CDR3 length: 14 amino acids. The CDR3 DNA reads as TGTGCCAGCAGTTACCGGACAGAGGCCTATGGCTACACCTTC. Translation: CASSYRTEAYGYTF.

This clonotype has a handful of counts. The V call is TRBV15, the J call TRBJ2-7; 9 nucleotides agree with TRBD2. The CDR3 sequence is 17 residues long. V gave up 4 bases and J gave up 3 bases; unmatched junction bases: 13. Germline-derived CDR1 and CDR2 are LNHNV and YYDKDF (reference sequence). This CDR3 reads CATSIAPITAGGYEQYF. The CDR3, as DNA: TGTGCCACCAGCATAGCCCCCATTACAGCGGGAGGCTACGAGCAGTACTTC. Full variable domain (remainder filled in from reference TRBV15 and TRBJ2-7): DAMVIQNPRYQVTQFGKPVTLSCSQTLNHNVMYWYQQKSSQAPKLLFHYYDKDFNNEADTPDNFQSRRPNTSFCFLDIRSPGLGDTAMYLCATSIAPITAGGYEQYFGPGTRLTVT.

There are many counts of this clonotype. The chain joins TRBV6-1 to TRBJ2-5, with D maybe TRBD1 (6 bases). Germline V CDR1 and CDR2: MNHNS, SASEGT. V lost 5 bases, J lost 5 bases, and 21 bases lay in between. This CDR3 is 16 amino acids long. The CDR3 is CASSTNRAQVGETQYF. In DNA form, the CDR3 reads TGTGCCAGCAGTACCAACAGGGCTCAAGTCGGGGAGACCCAGTACTTC.

The J gene is TRBJ2-3, the V gene TRBV9, with a weak D call TRBD2 (6 bases). Trimming shortened V by 4 bases and J by 3 bases, and 15 bases separated the two germline ends. This CDR3 is built from 15 residues. Germline V lookup: CDR1 SGDLS, CDR2 YYNGEE. This chain's CDR3 is CASSPSGTPTDTQYF. CDR3 sequence (DNA): TGTGCCAGCAGCCCATCCGGGACTCCTACAGATACGCAGTATTTT.

The CDR3 nucleotides read TGCAGCGTTGAAGAACGGGGTTACTACGAGCAGTACTTC. This encodes CSVEERGYYEQYF. The chain couples TRBV29-1 to TRBJ2-7, with D maybe TRBD2 (5 bases). Trimming left V 0 bases short and J 3 bases short, with 9 bases between. The CDR3 is 13 amino acids. In germline, CDR1 is SQVTM, CDR2 ANQGSEA.

This clonotype occurred many times. V is TRBV2 and J is TRBJ2-2; 12 bases align to TRBD2. The ends lost 5 bases at V and 6 bases at J; junction bases unmatched: 4. CDR1 SNHLY and CDR2 FYNNEI come from the germline V gene. This CDR3 is built from 15 residues. Here the CDR3 reads CASSRLAGEPGELFF. In DNA form, the CDR3 reads TGTGCCAGCAGTCGACTAGCGGGAGAACCCGGGGAGCTGTTTTTT.